Following are 31 T cell receptor beta chains from one sample sequenced in a study of neurological immune-mediated disorders. Documented time point: longitudinal time-point 3. MiXCR was run by TCRdb on the 5' RACE reads, yielding one entry per CDR3 protein. This table holds about 45,000 distinct CDR3 sequences, about 14% found once. Sequencing was done on a sample of PBMCs. Receptors were obtained from a man aged 30-40 years in good health.

This clonotype was recorded at least ten times. The chain is built from TRBV10-3 and TRBJ1-1, with D uncertain. V was cut by 10 bases and J by 0 bases, with 9 bases left in between. The CDR3 is made up of 12 amino acids. In germline, CDR1 is ENHRY, CDR2 SYGVKD. Here the CDR3 reads CATSVLNTEAFF. The DNA of the CDR3 is TGTGCCACTTCGGTCCTGAACACTGAAGCTTTCTTT.

In this sample, this clonotype turned up many times. The chain combines TRBV20-1 with TRBJ2-1; 13 bases are shared with TRBD2. Germline lookup yields CDR1 DFQATT and CDR2 SNEGSKA (reference sequence). This CDR3 spans 15 amino acids. Trimming removed 2 bases from V and 9 bases from J; junction bases left unmatched: 7. CDR3 loop: CSARQGLAGFGEQFF. DNA for the CDR3: TGCAGTGCTAGACAGGGACTAGCGGGATTTGGTGAGCAGTTCTTC.

This clonotype occurred many times. CDR3 sequence reads: CASSESRSSAGETQYF. The CDR3 DNA follows: TGCGCCAGCAGTGAAAGTCGGTCAAGCGCGGGAGAGACCCAGTACTTC. The rearrangement links TRBV10-1 to TRBJ2-5, with D perhaps TRBD2 (5 bases). Germline loops: CDR1 WNHNN, CDR2 SYGVQD (reference sequence). The CDR3 consists of 16 residues. V was pared by 3 bases and J by 4 bases, with 18 bases between.

This clonotype was detected ten times or more. CDR3 nucleotide sequence: TGTGCCACCACTAGCGGGAGGGCCATAAATGAGCAGTTCTTC. It is translated as CATTSGRAINEQFF. The J gene is TRBJ2-1, the V gene TRBV24-1; 12 bases fit TRBD2. V lost 8 bases, J lost 7 bases, and 5 bases stayed unmatched. Germline V gene sequence: CDR1 KGHDR, CDR2 SFDVKD. The CDR3 contains 14 residues.

This clonotype was counted at least ten times. CDR3 DNA sequence: TGCAGTGTGGGGAGCGCCAAAAGGTGGAACATTCAGTACTTC. Its translation: CSVGSAKRWNIQYF. The chain employs TRBV20-1 and TRBJ2-4, with D possibly matching TRBD2 (5 bases). The CDR3 totals 14 residues. Germline CDR1 and CDR2: DFQATT and SNEGSKA (reference sequence). V was shortened by 7 bases and J by 7 bases, with 20 bases between the two germline ends.

This clonotype was seen ten or more times. V is TRBV6-6 and J is TRBJ2-7; no firm D call. The CDR3 loop spans 16 amino acids. Germline CDR1 MNHNY, CDR2 SVGAGI (reference sequence). Trimming left V 6 bases short and J 0 bases short, with 18 bases between. The DNA for the CDR3 is TGTGCCAGCAGGTCTTCGGATGGCTCCAGCTCCTACGAGCAGTACTTC. Translating gives CASRSSDGSSSYEQYF.

This clonotype occurred many times. The chain is built from TRBV24-1 and TRBJ2-3; TRBD2 might be the D (5 bases). This CDR3 contains 13 residues. The V gene lost 1 base and the J gene lost 9 bases, with 10 bases spanning the gap. Germline V gene sequence: CDR1 KGHDR, CDR2 SFDVKD. In nucleotides, the CDR3 is TGTGCCACCAGTGATTTCCCGGGAATGACGCAGTATTTT. Its translation is CATSDFPGMTQYF.

This clonotype was found many times. V and J are TRBV5-1 and TRBJ2-1, with D maybe TRBD2 (6 bases). Trimming pared 2 bases from V and 6 bases from J, leaving 12 bases between. Germline V CDR1 and CDR2: SGHRS, YFSETQ. The CDR3 runs to 14 residues. Here the CDR3 reads CASSLGGRSNEQFF. CDR3 bases: TGCGCCAGCAGCTTAGGAGGGAGGTCCAATGAGCAGTTCTTC.

This clonotype was observed a handful of times. The V and J genes are TRBV20-1 and TRBJ2-5; 10 bases fit TRBD2. The germline CDR1 and CDR2 sequences are DFQATT and SNEGSKA (reference sequence). The CDR3 sequence is 15 residues long. The junction had 10 bases not matched to a gene; V was cut back by 5 bases and J by 4 bases. DNA of the CDR3: TGCAGTGCTGCATCCCCGGCTAGCGGGAGAGAGACCCAGTACTTC. Translated, it gives CSAASPASGRETQYF.

This clonotype was seen at least ten times. Here the CDR3 reads CASSQRSTTRETQYF. The CDR3 DNA reads as TGTGCCAGCAGCCAACGTTCTACCACCCGGGAGACCCAGTACTTC. The chain joins TRBV14 to TRBJ2-5; D ambiguous. V lost 2 bases, J lost 5 bases, and 15 bases lay in between. This CDR3 has 15 amino acids. The germline CDR1 and CDR2 sequences are SGHDN and FVKESK.

This clonotype was detected ten times or more. This rearrangement joins TRBV20-1 to TRBJ2-7, with 11 bases that match TRBD1. The CDR3 covers 15 residues. Per germline, CDR1 DFQATT and CDR2 SNEGSKA (reference sequence). V lost 4 bases to trimming and J lost 3 bases; unmatched junction nucleotides: 8. DNA of the CDR3: TGCAGTGCTACTACCGGGACAGGGGGGATCTACGAGCAGTACTTC. It is translated as CSATTGTGGIYEQYF.

This clonotype showed up many times. This chain links TRBV27 with TRBJ2-3, with D perhaps matching TRBD2 (6 bases). Between the trimmed V and J ends, which lost 4 bases and 10 bases, there was a span of 9 bases. The CDR3 length is 11 residues. Germline-derived CDR1 and CDR2 are MNHEY and SMNVEV (reference sequence). CDR3 in DNA: TGTGCCAGCAGTTCGGGAGTGGCGCAGTATTTT. Protein product: CASSSGVAQYF.

This clonotype was picked up many times. V and J are TRBV3-1 and TRBJ2-1; 7 bases line up with TRBD1. CDR1 and CDR2 (germline): LGHDT, YNNKEL (reference sequence). The CDR3 is 15 residues long. V was pared by 4 bases and J by 2 bases, with 5 bases of the junction left unmatched. The CDR3 loop is CASSRGQVAYNEQFF. The DNA of the CDR3 is TGTGCCAGCAGCCGAGGACAGGTGGCCTACAATGAGCAGTTCTTC.

This clonotype was recorded many times. The J gene is TRBJ2-3, the V gene TRBV29-1, with TRBD1 as a possible D gene (6 bases). The CDR3 runs 16 residues. Germline loops: CDR1 SQVTM, CDR2 ANQGSEA. V was trimmed by 2 bases and J by 2 bases, leaving 17 bases between them. The CDR3 loop is CSVEPGADADTDTQYF. In nucleotides, the CDR3 is TGCAGCGTTGAACCAGGGGCAGACGCAGACACAGATACGCAGTATTTT.

The rearrangement joins TRBV28 to TRBJ2-5; 9 positions agree with TRBD1. The CDR3 spans 17 residues. The V gene end was trimmed by 2 bases and the J gene end by 0 bases; junction bases not matched to a gene: 7. The germline V gene encodes CDR1 MDHEN and CDR2 SYDVKM. The CDR3 DNA reads as TGTGCCAGCAGTTTACTTGCGGGACAGGGCTACCAAGAGACCCAGTACTTC. It encodes CASSLLAGQGYQETQYF.

At least ten counts were recorded for this clonotype. The gene calls are TRBV28 and TRBJ2-7; no definite D call. The CDR3 is 12 amino acids. The V and J ends lost 6 bases and 0 bases respectively, with 6 bases between them. CDR1 is MDHEN, CDR2 SYDVKM, per germline. The CDR3 sequence is CASSSGSYEQYF. For the CDR3, the DNA is TGTGCCAGCAGCTCCGGCTCCTACGAGCAGTACTTC.

A single count supports this clonotype. The junction departs from germline at one end; a sequencing error may be responsible. J is TRBJ2-2 and V is TRBV2; the D gene could be TRBD1 or TRBD2 (5 bases each). This CDR3 has 13 residues. The germline V gene encodes CDR1 SNHLY and CDR2 FYNNEI. The CDR3 is CANSAGTTGELFF. The CDR3 nucleotides read TGTGCCAACAGTGCAGGGACCACCGGGGAGCTGTTTTTT.

CDR3 residues: CASSGPGTPSYNEQFF. The CDR3 region has the DNA TGCGCCAGCAGTGGGCCCGGGACTCCATCTTACAATGAGCAGTTCTTC. The chain couples TRBV10-2 to TRBJ2-1; D might be TRBD2 (6 bases). V was cut by 4 bases and J by 4 bases, with 17 bases left in between. The CDR3 covers 16 residues. CDR1 and CDR2 (germline): WSHSY, SAAADI.

This clonotype has at least ten counts. This sequence joins TRBV10-3 and TRBJ2-1, with 8 bases identical to TRBD1. The CDR3 has 15 residues. From germline, CDR1 is ENHRY and CDR2 SYGVKD. V was clipped by 7 bases and J by 1 base; unmatched bases: 6. CDR3 region: CAITQDRDSYNEQFF. CDR3 bases: TGTGCCATCACCCAGGACAGGGATTCCTACAATGAGCAGTTCTTC.

In this sample, this clonotype turned up many times. The chain joins TRBV27 to TRBJ1-5, with D perhaps matching TRBD1 (5 bases). The CDR3 is made up of 16 amino acids. The germline CDR1 and CDR2 sequences are MNHEY and SMNVEV (reference sequence). The V end was cut by 3 bases, the J end by 0 bases, with 12 bases between. The CDR3 protein is CASSFLGGGSNQPQHF. DNA of the CDR3: TGTGCCAGCAGTTTCCTCGGGGGAGGTAGCAATCAGCCCCAGCATTTT.

Many counts were recorded for this clonotype. The J gene is TRBJ2-1, the V gene TRBV29-1, with a tentative D call TRBD2 (6 bases). CDR1 is SQVTM, CDR2 ANQGSEA, per germline. The CDR3 runs to 13 residues. The ends were cut back, 4 bases at V and 7 bases at J, with 14 bases in the middle. The CDR3 loop is CSVGVTGVNEQFF. The CDR3 DNA reads TGCAGCGTTGGGGTGACGGGGGTGAATGAGCAGTTCTTC.

This clonotype was seen repeatedly, ten times or more. This sequence joins TRBV5-6 and TRBJ1-1, with TRBD1 as a possible D gene (5 bases). The germline V gene encodes CDR1 SGHDT and CDR2 YYEEEE. Trimming left V 4 bases short and J 5 bases short, with 21 bases between. The length of the CDR3 is 16 residues. The CDR3 spells CASSNPGSPGQTEAFF. CDR3 in DNA: TGTGCCAGCAGCAACCCGGGTAGTCCAGGGCAAACTGAAGCTTTCTTT.

This clonotype was seen at least ten times. This chain joins TRBV2 and TRBJ2-4, with TRBD2 matching over 14 bases. Germline assignment: CDR1 SNHLY and CDR2 FYNNEI. The CDR3 sequence is 15 residues long. The trim removed 7 bases at V and 6 bases at J, leaving 5 bases unmatched. Here the CDR3 DNA reads TGTGCCAGCACCGGACTAGCGGGAGGCGGAAACATTCAGTACTTC. Its protein product is CASTGLAGGGNIQYF. Full variable domain (missing parts from reference TRBV2 and TRBJ2-4): EPEVTQTPSHQVTQMGQEVILRCVPISNHLYFYWYRQILGQKVEFLVSFYNNEISEKSEIFDDQFSVERPDGSNFTLKIRSTKLEDSAMYFCASTGLAGGGNIQYFGAGTRLSVL.

Many counts were recorded for this clonotype. The V and J genes are TRBV27 and TRBJ2-7, with 11 nucleotides matching TRBD2. Trimming took 1 base from V and 2 from J; bases not matched to a gene: 4. CDR1 is MNHEY and CDR2 is SMNVEV in the germline V gene (reference sequence). CDR3 length: 16 amino acids. The CDR3 region has the DNA TGTGCCAGCAGTTTATTGGTAGCGGGAGGGCCCTACGAGCAGTACTTC. This encodes CASSLLVAGGPYEQYF.

This clonotype rates as medium-sized. This chain connects TRBV7-9 to TRBJ1-1; D is unclear. The length of the CDR3 is 14 residues. Germline V lookup: CDR1 SEHNR, CDR2 FQNEAQ (reference sequence). V was clipped by 3 bases and J by 3 bases, with 11 bases between them. For the CDR3, the DNA is TGTGCCAGCAGCTTCGGGCAAAGGGACACTGAAGCTTTCTTT. Protein: CASSFGQRDTEAFF.

This clonotype was detected ten times or more. The V and J genes are TRBV12-3 or TRBV12-4 and TRBJ2-7; tentative D call: TRBD2 (6 bases). V gave up 4 bases and J gave up 9 bases, with 13 bases separating them. The CDR3 extends over 12 amino acids. CDR3 residues: CASSWRDSGQYF. The CDR3 coding sequence is TGTGCCAGCAGTTGGCGGGACTCGGGGCAGTACTTC.

This sequence joins TRBV7-6 and TRBJ2-3; 7 bases align to TRBD1. The CDR3 is 16 amino acids. Germline CDR1 is SGHVS and CDR2 is FNYEAQ. The V segment lost 5 bases and the J segment 3 bases; nucleotides outside the gene matches: 11. For the CDR3, the DNA is TGTGCCAGCAGCATGCCCCGGGACAGCAGGACAGATACGCAGTATTTT. It specifies CASSMPRDSRTDTQYF.

In its sample, this clonotype was seen many times. The rearrangement joins TRBV2 to TRBJ2-7; possible D gene TRBD1, 6 bases. Trimming removed 6 bases from V and 7 bases from J, with 13 bases in between. This CDR3 has 12 residues. The V gene's germline CDR1 is SNHLY and CDR2 FYNNEI. In nucleotides, the CDR3 is TGTGCCAGCAGACAAAACCAGGGGGAGCAGTACTTC. Translating gives CASRQNQGEQYF. The whole variable domain, remainder taken from reference TRBV2 and TRBJ2-7, is EPEVTQTPSHQVTQMGQEVILRCVPISNHLYFYWYRQILGQKVEFLVSFYNNEISEKSEIFDDQFSVERPDGSNFTLKIRSTKLEDSAMYFCASRQNQGEQYFGPGTRLTVT.

This clonotype was seen many times. The genes are TRBV18 and TRBJ2-7; D might be TRBD1 or TRBD2, each matching 5 bases. Germline V gives CDR1 KGHSH, CDR2 LQKENI. The length of the CDR3 is 14 residues. V lost 1 base to trimming and J lost 2 bases, with 9 bases between them. The CDR3 DNA follows: TGTGCCAGCTCACCACGAGGGGAAACCTACGAGCAGTACTTC. Translation: CASSPRGETYEQYF.

This clonotype occurred many times. The chain couples TRBV29-1 to TRBJ2-7; TRBD1 is a possible D gene (5 bases). CDR1 is SQVTM and CDR2 is ANQGSEA in the germline V gene. V was pared by 2 bases and J by 5 bases, with 13 bases between. This CDR3 has 13 residues. CDR3 residues: CSVEQGVWHEQYF. CDR3 in DNA: TGCAGCGTTGAACAGGGTGTGTGGCACGAGCAGTACTTC.

The genes are TRBV7-2 and TRBJ2-1; 11 bases are shared with TRBD2. Trimming took 5 bases from V and 4 from J; bases not matched to a gene: 4. This CDR3 contains 15 residues. The germline gives CDR1 SGHTA, CDR2 FQGNSA. The CDR3 DNA sequence: TGTGCCAGCAGCCCAACTAGCGGGAGATACAATGAGCAGTTCTTC. Translated, it gives CASSPTSGRYNEQFF.